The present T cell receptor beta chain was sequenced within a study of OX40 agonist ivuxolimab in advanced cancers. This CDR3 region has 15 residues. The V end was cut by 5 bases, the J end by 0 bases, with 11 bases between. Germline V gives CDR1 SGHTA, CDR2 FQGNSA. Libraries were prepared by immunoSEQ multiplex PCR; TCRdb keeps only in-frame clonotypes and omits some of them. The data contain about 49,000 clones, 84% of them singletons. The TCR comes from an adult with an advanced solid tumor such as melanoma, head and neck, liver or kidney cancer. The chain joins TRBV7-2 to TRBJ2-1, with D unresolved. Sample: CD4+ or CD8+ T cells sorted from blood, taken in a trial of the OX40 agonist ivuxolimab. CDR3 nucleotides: TGTGCCAGCAGCGTCGGAAGTCCCTCCTACAATGAGCAGTTCTTC. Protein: CASSVGSPSYNEQFF.